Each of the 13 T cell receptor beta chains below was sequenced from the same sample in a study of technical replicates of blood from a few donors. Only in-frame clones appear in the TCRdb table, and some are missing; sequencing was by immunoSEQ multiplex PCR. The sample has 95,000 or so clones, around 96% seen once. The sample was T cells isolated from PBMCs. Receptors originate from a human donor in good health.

The CDR3 is CASSYSPENEQYF. DNA for the CDR3: TGTGCCAGCAGTTACTCGCCTGAGAACGAGCAGTACTTC. The V gene is TRBV6-5, the J gene TRBJ2-7; D not certain. This CDR3 region has 13 residues. V lost 0 bases, J lost 5 bases, and 8 bases lay in between. CDR1 MNHEY and CDR2 SVGAGI come from the germline V gene.

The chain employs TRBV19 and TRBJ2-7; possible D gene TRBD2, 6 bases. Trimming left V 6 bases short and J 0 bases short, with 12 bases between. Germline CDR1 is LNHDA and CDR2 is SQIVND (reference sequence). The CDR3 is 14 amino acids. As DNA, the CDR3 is TGTGCCAGTAGCTCCGGGACTTCCTCCTACGAGCAGTACTTC. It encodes CASSSGTSSYEQYF.

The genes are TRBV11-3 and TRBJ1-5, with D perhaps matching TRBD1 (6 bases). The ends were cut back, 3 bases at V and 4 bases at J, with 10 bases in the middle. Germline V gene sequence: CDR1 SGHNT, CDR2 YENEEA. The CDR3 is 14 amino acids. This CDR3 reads CASSLRGKNQPQHF. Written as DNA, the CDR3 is TGTGCCAGCAGCTTGAGGGGGAAAAATCAGCCCCAGCATTTT. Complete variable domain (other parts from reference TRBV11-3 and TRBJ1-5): EAGVVQSPRYKIIEKKQPVAFWCNPISGHNTLYWYLQNLGQGPELLIRYENEEAVDDSQLPKDRFSAERLKGVDSTLKIQPAELGDSAVYLCASSLRGKNQPQHFGDGTRLSIL.

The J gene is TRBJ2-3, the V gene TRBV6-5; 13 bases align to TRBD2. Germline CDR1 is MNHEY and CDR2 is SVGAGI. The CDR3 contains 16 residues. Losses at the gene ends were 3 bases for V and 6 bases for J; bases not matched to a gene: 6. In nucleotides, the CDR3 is TGTGCCAGCAGTTATCGACTAGCGGGAGGATTCGATACGCAGTATTTT. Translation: CASSYRLAGGFDTQYF.

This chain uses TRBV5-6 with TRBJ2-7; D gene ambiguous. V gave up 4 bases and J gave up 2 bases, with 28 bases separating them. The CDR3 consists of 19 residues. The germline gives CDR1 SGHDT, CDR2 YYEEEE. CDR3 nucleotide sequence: TGTGCCAGCAGCCCAAGTCTAGAACGCGAACAACCCCATCCCTACGAGCAGTACTTC. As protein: CASSPSLEREQPHPYEQYF.

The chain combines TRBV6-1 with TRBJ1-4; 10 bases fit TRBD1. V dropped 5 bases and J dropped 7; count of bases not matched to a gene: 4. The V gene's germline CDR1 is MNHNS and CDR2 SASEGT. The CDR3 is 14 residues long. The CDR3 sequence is CASSWTGGSEKLFF. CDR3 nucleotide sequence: TGTGCCAGCAGTTGGACAGGGGGGAGTGAAAAACTGTTTTTT.

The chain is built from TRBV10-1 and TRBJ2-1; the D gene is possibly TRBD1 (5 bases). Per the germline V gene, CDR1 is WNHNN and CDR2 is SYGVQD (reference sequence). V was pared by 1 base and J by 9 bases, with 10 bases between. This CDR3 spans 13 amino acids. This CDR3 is CASSEYQGSEQFF. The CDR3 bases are TGCGCCAGCAGTGAGTATCAGGGTAGTGAGCAGTTCTTC.

CDR3 nucleotides: TGTGCCAGCAGTGAAACAGAAGTCTCTGGGGCCAACGTCCTGACTTTC. Its translation is CASSETEVSGANVLTF. The chain is built from TRBV6-4 and TRBJ2-6; no firm D call. Germline CDR1 and CDR2: MRHNA and SNTAGT. The CDR3 loop spans 16 amino acids. Trimming cost V 3 bases and J 0 bases, with 9 bases left between them.

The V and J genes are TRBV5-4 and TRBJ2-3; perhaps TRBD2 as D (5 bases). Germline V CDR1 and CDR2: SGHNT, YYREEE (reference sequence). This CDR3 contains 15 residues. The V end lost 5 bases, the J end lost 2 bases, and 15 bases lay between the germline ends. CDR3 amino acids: CASRREQAATDTQYF. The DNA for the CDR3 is TGTGCCAGCAGGCGAGAGCAAGCGGCCACAGATACGCAGTATTTT.

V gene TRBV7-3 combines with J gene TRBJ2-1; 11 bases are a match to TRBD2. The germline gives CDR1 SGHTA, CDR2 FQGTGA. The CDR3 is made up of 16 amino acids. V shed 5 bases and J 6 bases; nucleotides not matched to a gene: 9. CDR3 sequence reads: CASSKPASGRTNEQFF. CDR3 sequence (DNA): TGTGCCAGCAGCAAACCCGCTAGCGGGAGGACCAATGAGCAGTTCTTC. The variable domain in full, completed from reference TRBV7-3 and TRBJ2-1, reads GAGVSQTPSNKVTEKGKYVELRCDPISGHTALYWYRQSLGQGPEFLIYFQGTGAADDSGLPNDRFFAVRPEGSVSTLKIQRTERGDSAVYLCASSKPASGRTNEQFFGPGTRLTVL.

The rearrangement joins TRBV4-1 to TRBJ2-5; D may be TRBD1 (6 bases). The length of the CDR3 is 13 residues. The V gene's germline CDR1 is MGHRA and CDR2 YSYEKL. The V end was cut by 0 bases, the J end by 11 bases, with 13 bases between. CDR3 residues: CASSQDRGWEQYF. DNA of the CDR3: TGCGCCAGCAGCCAAGACAGGGGTTGGGAGCAGTACTTC.

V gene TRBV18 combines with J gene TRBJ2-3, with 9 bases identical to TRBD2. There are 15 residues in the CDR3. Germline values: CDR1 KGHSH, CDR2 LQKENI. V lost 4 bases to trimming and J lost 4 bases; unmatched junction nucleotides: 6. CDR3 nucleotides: TGTGCCAGCTCACGGGGACTAGCACTGGCAGATACGCAGTATTTT. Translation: CASSRGLALADTQYF.

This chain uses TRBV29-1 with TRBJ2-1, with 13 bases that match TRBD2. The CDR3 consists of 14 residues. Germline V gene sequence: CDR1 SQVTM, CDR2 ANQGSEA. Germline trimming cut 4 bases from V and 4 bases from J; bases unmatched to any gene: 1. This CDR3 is CSVGTSGRYNEQFF. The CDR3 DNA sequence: TGCAGCGTTGGGACTAGCGGGAGATACAATGAGCAGTTCTTC.